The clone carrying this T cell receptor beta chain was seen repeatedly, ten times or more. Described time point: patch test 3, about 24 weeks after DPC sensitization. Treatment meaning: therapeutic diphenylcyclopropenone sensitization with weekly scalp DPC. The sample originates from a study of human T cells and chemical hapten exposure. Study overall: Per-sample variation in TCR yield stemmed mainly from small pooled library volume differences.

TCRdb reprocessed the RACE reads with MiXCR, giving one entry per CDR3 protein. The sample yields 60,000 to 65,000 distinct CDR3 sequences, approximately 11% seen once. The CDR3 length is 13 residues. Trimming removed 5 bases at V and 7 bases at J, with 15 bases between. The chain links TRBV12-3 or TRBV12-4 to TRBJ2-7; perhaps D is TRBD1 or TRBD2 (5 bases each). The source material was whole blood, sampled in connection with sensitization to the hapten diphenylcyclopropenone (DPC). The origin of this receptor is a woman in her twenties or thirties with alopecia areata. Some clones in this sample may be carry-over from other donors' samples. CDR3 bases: TGTGCCAGCAGTCCCGGGACGCTGAGGGAGCAGTACTTC. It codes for CASSPGTLREQYF.